The source of this T cell receptor beta chain is a study of cytotoxic CD8 clonotypes in ibrutinib-treated CLL (dated by TCRdb to the early 2020s). In the study overall: The cohort had over ten relapsed/refractory and approximately 14 treatment-naive patients; roughly 17 were IGHV unmutated. Response samples were obtained after a median of around eleven months of treatment, with a range of roughly 6 to 40 months. Every sample from remission and from progressive disease was obtained while the patients were still on ibrutinib. On average, each sample had 255,043 productive templates and more than 75,000 productive rearrangements. Of the approximately 90 people in the trial, about two dozen had longitudinal samples available. Responses were partial in roughly 24 patients and complete in 2; after median around 66 months follow-up, 14 stayed in remission and approximately 12 progressed. Cryopreserved peripheral blood mononuclear cells were collected before treatment, at response, and at either disease progression or sustained remission.

Beyond this particular receptor, the publication reports: Clonality rose at ibrutinib response, remained stable during sustained remission, and dropped back toward baseline at progression. Baseline clonality was found to be higher than that of age-matched healthy donors and was strongly correlated with circulating CD8+ T-cell counts. Sampling times were not matched between patients in sustained remission and patients whose disease was progressing, and lymph node repertoires were not examined. Public clonotypes were rare and either contracted or stayed stable during treatment, and the rise in clonality at ibrutinib response reflected the expansion of private clonotypes.

For TCR beta library preparation, 1.5 to 2 micrograms of genomic DNA were isolated from cryopreserved PBMCs. Longitudinal blood samples from CLL patients receiving ibrutinib monotherapy were subjected to high-throughput TCR beta sequencing. The patients were enrolled in a single-center, open-label phase 2 trial of ibrutinib monotherapy. With regard to this clone: What this receptor recognizes is not known. It has no much larger one-base neighbor in the sample; base qualities were not kept.

Spanning cysteine to phenylalanine, the CDR3 consists of 18 amino acids. Of all the DNA, just the CDR3 is kept, 54 bases in frame from base 1. Cut back by 4 bases and 2 bases, the V and J ends lie 22 bases apart. Looking up the germline V gene yields CDR1 SGHRS and CDR2 YFSETQ. On a MiSeq, deep resolution sequencing aimed for a depth between 1 in 1 million and 1 in 200,000 T cells, with each clonotype covered about 9.2x on average. The immunoSEQ hsTCRB Kit was used to generate the TCR beta libraries. Per the original workflow: The data were analyzed with ImmunoSEQ Analyzer and ImmunoSEQ Data Assistant, and V, D and J gene assignments followed IMGT definitions. Clonality was computed as one minus normalized Shannon entropy of productive rearrangement frequencies, ranging from 0 to 1. Only overrepresented clonotypes making up at least 0.05% of each patient's repertoire were included in the public clonotype analysis. Thirteen repertoires from age-matched healthy donors, obtained from immuneACCESS, served as clonality controls. Not all clones reach the TCRdb copy of this immuneACCESS table, which keeps in-frame sequences only. Checked studies attribute under half of the gap to unresolved V genes and leave the rest unexplained. That table furnishes V, J and clone size, whereas the DNA furnished D and trimming. This sample comprises about 140,000 clones, 80% of them detected only once. Jointly, the top ten make up less than 8.5% of the sample.

The chain was built from TRBV5-1 and TRBJ2-1, with no confidently assigned D gene. The clonotype comes from a human donor with chronic lymphocytic leukemia. The sequences come from PBMCs, collected after 36 months of ibrutinib treatment. The DNA sequence is TGCGCCAGCAGCCCCAAATCTGGACCACTGGTAGCCTACAATGAGCAGTTCTTC. Its protein product is CASSPKSGPLVAYNEQFF.